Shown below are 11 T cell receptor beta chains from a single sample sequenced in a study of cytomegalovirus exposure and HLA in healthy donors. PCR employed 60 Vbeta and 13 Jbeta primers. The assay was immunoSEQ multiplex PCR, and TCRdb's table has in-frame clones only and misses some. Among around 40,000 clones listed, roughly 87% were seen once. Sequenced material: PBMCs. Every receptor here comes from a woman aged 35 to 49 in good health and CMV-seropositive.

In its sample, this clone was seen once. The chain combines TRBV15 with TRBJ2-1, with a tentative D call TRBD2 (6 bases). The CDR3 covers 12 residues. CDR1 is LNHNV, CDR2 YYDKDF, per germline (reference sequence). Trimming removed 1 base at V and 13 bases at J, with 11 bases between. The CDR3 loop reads CATSRAGGTQFF. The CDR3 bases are TGTGCCACCAGCAGAGCAGGCGGGACCCAGTTCTTC.

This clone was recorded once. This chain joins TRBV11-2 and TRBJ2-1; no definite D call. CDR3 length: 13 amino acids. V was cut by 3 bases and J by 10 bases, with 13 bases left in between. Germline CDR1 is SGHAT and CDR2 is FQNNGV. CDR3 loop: CASSFGQSGEQFF. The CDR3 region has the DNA TGTGCCAGCAGCTTTGGGCAAAGTGGCGAGCAGTTCTTC.

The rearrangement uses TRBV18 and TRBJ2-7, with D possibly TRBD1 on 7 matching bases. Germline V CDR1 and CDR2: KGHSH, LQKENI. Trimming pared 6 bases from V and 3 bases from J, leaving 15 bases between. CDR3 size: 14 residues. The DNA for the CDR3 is TGTGCCAGCTCGCCCGGGGGACAGTACTACGAGCAGTACTTC. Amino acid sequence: CASSPGGQYYEQYF.

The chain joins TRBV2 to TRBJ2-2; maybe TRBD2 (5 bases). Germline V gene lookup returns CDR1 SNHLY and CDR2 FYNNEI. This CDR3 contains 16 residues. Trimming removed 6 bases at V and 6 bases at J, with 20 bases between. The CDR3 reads CASRGSFELVSGELFF. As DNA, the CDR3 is TGTGCCAGCAGGGGCAGTTTTGAACTAGTTTCCGGGGAGCTGTTTTTT.

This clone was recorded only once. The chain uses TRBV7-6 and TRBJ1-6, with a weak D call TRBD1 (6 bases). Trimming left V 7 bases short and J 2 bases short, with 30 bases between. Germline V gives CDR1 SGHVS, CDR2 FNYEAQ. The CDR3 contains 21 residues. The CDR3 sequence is CASITPGGDINLSPYNSPLHF. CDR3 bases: TGTGCCAGCATCACCCCGGGGGGCGATATCAACCTATCTCCCTATAATTCACCCCTCCACTTT. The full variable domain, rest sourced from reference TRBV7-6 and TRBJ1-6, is GAGVSQSPRYKVTKRGQDVALRCDPISGHVSLYWYRQALGQGPEFLTYFNYEAQQDKSGLPNDRFSAERPEGSISTLTIQRTEQRDSAMYRCASITPGGDINLSPYNSPLHFGNGTRLTVT.

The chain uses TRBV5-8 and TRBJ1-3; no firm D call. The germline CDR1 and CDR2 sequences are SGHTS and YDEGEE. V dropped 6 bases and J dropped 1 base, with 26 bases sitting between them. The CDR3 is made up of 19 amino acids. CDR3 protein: CASTDPALLLSGSGNTIYF. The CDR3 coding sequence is TGTGCCAGCACCGACCCGGCGCTTCTCCTTTCGGGTTCTGGAAACACCATATATTTT.

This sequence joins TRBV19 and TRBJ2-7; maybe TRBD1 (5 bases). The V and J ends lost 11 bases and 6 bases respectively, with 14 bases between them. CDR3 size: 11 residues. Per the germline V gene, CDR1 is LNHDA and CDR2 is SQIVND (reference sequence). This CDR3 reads CASAGSSEQYF. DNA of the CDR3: TGTGCCTCGGCAGGGTCCAGCGAGCAGTACTTC. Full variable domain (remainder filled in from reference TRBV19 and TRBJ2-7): DGGITQSPKYLFRKEGQNVTLSCEQNLNHDAMYWYRQDPGQGLRLIYYSQIVNDFQKGDIAEGYSVSREKKESFPLTVTSAQKNPTAFYLCASAGSSEQYFGPGTRLTVT.

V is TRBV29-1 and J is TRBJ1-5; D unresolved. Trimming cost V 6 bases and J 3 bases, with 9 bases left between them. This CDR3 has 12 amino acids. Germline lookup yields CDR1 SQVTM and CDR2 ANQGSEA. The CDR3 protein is CSVGGVNQPQHF. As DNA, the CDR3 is TGCAGCGTCGGCGGGGTCAATCAGCCCCAGCATTTT.

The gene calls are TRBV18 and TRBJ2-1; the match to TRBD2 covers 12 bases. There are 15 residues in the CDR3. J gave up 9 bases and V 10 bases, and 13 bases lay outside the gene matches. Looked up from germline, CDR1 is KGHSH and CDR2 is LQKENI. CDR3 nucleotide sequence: TGTGCCACTCCAGGACTAGCGGGAAGAGTGGGTGAGCAGTTCTTC. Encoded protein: CATPGLAGRVGEQFF.

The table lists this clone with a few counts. CDR3 in amino acids: CASSAPQGSQEFF. CDR3 in DNA: TGTGCCAGCAGCGCCCCACAGGGAAGTCAGGAGTTCTTC. The chain recombines TRBV9 with TRBJ2-1; a weak D match, TRBD1 (6 bases). This CDR3 region has 13 residues. Trimming stripped 3 bases from V and 14 bases from J, with 18 bases between. Per the germline V gene, CDR1 is SGDLS and CDR2 is YYNGEE.

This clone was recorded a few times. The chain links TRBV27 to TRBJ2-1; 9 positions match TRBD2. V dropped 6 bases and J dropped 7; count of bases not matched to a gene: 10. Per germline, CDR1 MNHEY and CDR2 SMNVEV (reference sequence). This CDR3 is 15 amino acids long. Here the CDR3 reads CASSLGSSGENEQFF. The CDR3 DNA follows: TGTGCCAGCAGCCTTGGATCTAGCGGGGAGAATGAGCAGTTCTTC.